Listed below are T cell receptor beta chains from one sample, sequenced in a study of T cell repertoires in cytomegalovirus infection. These receptors have no identified antigens. TCRdb processed the reads anew with MiXCR; each CDR3 protein has one entry. The table lists about 890,000 distinct CDR3 sequences, about a third of them singletons. The source material was cultured CD8+ T cells from PBMCs, sampled from culture after CMV antigen stimulation. The receptors stem from a human donor in good health (CMV status not recorded). Some clones in this sample may be carry-over from other donors' samples. CDR3s include the opening cysteine and the closing phenylalanine or tryptophan.

TRBV6-2/TRBV6-3	TRBJ1-1	CASSYKRGQGSTEAFF
TRBV7-8	TRBJ1-3	CASSPGIRGRNTIYF
TRBV29-1	TRBJ2-3	CSVDPIPSPSTDTQYF
TRBV27	TRBJ2-1	CASSPPAGLAPKEQFF
TRBV6-5	TRBJ2-7	CASSLAGGLYEQYF
TRBV2	TRBJ2-1	CASDDNALAGGRYEQFF
TRBV9	TRBJ2-1	CASSVSGGGRDEQFF
TRBV11-3	TRBJ2-2	CASSLGTSGELFF
TRBV29-1	TRBJ2-1	CSVEPKVAVEQFF
TRBV7-8	TRBJ2-6	CASSFGGPYSGANVLTF